This TCR beta chain was identified in a study of shared clonotypes between healthy human individuals. Study conclusions and caveats: All-four-donor shared clonotypes had higher generation probabilities than non-shared clonotypes did. Around 5.4% of naive CD4 clonotypes were common to a handful of donors.

CD45RO-negative, CCR7-positively selected cells formed the naive CD8 fraction, excluding terminally differentiated effector memory CD45RA+ cells. Donation came from healthy HIV-negative adults that had no recent acute infections or vaccinations. Sorted-subset replicate PCRs used 150 to 200 ng of genomic DNA. This amount corresponded to approximately 30,000 T cell genomes. Profiling relied on immunoSEQ multiplex PCR, and the TCRdb table lists in-frame clones only, not all of them. This table has 2 million or so clones, about 94% appearing once. This CDR3 contains 15 residues. Germline V CDR1 and CDR2: MGHRA, YSYEKL. Trimming took off 4 bases at V and 3 bases at J, with 16 bases between the two ends. This clone occurred once. Its antigen is still unknown.

The sequenced sample was naive CD8+ T cells sorted from blood. The chain is built from TRBV4-1 and TRBJ2-7; D is ambiguous. The clonotype originates from a man aged 18-30 years in good health. The CDR3: CASSPYVQEVYEQYF. CDR3 sequence (DNA): TGCGCCAGCAGCCCCTACGTCCAAGAGGTCTACGAGCAGTACTTC.